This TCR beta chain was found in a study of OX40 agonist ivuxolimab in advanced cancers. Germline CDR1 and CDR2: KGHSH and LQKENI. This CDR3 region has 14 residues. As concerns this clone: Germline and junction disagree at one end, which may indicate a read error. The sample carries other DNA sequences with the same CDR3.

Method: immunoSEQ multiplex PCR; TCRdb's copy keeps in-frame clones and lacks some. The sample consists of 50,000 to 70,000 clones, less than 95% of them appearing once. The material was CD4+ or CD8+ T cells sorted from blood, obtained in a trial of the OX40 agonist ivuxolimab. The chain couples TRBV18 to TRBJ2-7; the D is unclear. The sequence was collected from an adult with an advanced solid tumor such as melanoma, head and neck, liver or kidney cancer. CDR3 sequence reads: CASSPPEIEGRQYF. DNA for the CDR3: TGTGCCAGTTCACCACCGGAGATCGAAGGGCGCCAGTACTTC.